Listed here are 7 T cell receptor beta chains from one sample, sequenced in a study of OX40 agonist ivuxolimab in advanced cancers. Measured with immunoSEQ multiplex PCR; TCRdb has only the in-frame clones, and not every one. The profile shows tens of thousands of clones, roughly 94% of them singletons. This material consisted of CD4+ or CD8+ T cells sorted from blood, taken in a trial of the OX40 agonist ivuxolimab. The source is an adult with an advanced solid tumor such as melanoma, head and neck, liver or kidney cancer.

V usage is TRBV9 and J usage is TRBJ2-1, with 10 bases that match TRBD2. V shed 0 bases and J 6 bases; nucleotides not matched to a gene: 15. This CDR3 contains 19 residues. Germline V gene lookup returns CDR1 SGDLS and CDR2 YYNGEE. CDR3 sequence: CASSVEGGPSSGSGNEQFF. Written as DNA, the CDR3 is TGTGCCAGCAGCGTAGAGGGGGGCCCCTCTAGCGGGAGCGGCAATGAGCAGTTCTTC.

The rearrangement joins TRBV5-1 to TRBJ1-3, with 7 bases identical to TRBD1. The CDR3 is 14 residues long. Looked up from germline, CDR1 is SGHRS and CDR2 is YFSETQ. V trimming: 4 bases; J trimming: 4 bases; junction bases outside the gene matches: 5. CDR3 in amino acids: CASSTQGSGNTIYF. The CDR3 DNA follows: TGCGCCAGCAGCACACAGGGGTCGGGAAACACCATATATTTT.

The chain uses TRBV10-3 and TRBJ1-5; D unclear. V lost 2 bases to trimming and J lost 7 bases, with 12 bases between them. The germline V gene has CDR1 ENHRY and CDR2 SYGVKD. The CDR3 contains 14 residues. This CDR3 reads CAISEAGSAQPQHF. The DNA of the CDR3 is TGTGCCATCAGTGAGGCGGGTTCCGCGCAGCCCCAGCATTTT.

The rearrangement links TRBV4-2 to TRBJ2-3, with TRBD2 identical over 12 bases. With 4 bases clipped from V and 4 bases from J, the junction kept 15 bases outside the gene matches. CDR1 is LGHNA, CDR2 YNFKEQ, per germline. The CDR3 has 19 amino acids. The chain's CDR3 is CASSRLTSGSLRGADTQYF. CDR3 bases: TGTGCCAGCAGCCGTCTGACTAGCGGGAGTCTCCGGGGGGCAGATACGCAGTATTTT.

This clone was counted a single time. The rearrangement uses TRBV7-3 and TRBJ1-2, with D perhaps TRBD1 (5 bases). Trimming removed 5 bases from V and 7 bases from J, with 29 bases in between. Germline CDR1 reads SGHTA; CDR2 reads FQGTGA. The CDR3 loop spans 18 amino acids. The CDR3 region is CASSHTTLTRGLDTGYTF. CDR3 nucleotides: TGTGCCAGCAGCCACACAACTCTTACCCGGGGCTTGGACACTGGCTACACCTTC.

This chain joins TRBV28 and TRBJ2-7, with D perhaps TRBD2 (5 bases). The CDR3 contains 14 residues. V shed 7 bases and J shed 2 bases, with 15 bases lying between them. The V gene's germline CDR1 is MDHEN and CDR2 SYDVKM. Here the CDR3 DNA reads TGTGCCAGCACCCCTAACGGGGAAACCTACGAGCAGTACTTC. This sequence encodes CASTPNGETYEQYF. The complete variable domain, with remaining parts taken from reference TRBV28 and TRBJ2-7, reads DVKVTQSSRYLVKRTGEKVFLECVQDMDHENMFWYRQDPGLGLRLIYFSYDVKMKEKGDIPEGYSVSREKKERFSLILESASTNQTSMYLCASTPNGETYEQYFGPGTRLTVT.

The rearrangement links TRBV23-1 to TRBJ2-7; 7 bases line up with TRBD1. TRBV23-1 is noted as an ORF with a role that remains uncertain. J lost 0 bases, V lost 11 bases, and 7 bases had no gene match. This CDR3 has 13 residues. CDR3 in DNA: TGCGCCCCCCCGGGACAGACCTCCTACGAGCAGTACTTC. Amino acid sequence: CAPPGQTSYEQYF.